The 32 T cell receptor beta chains below all came from one sample that was sequenced in a study of radiotherapy plus CTLA-4 blockade in lung cancer listed by TCRdb under 2018. Libraries were built with the immunoSEQ multiplex PCR assay. TCRdb obtained this table from immuneACCESS and retained in-frame rearrangements with V and J assigned. These tables miss some clones; where compared with another copy, unresolved V genes account for less than half of the shortfall, and the remainder is unexplained. Within this sample are roughly 120,000 clones, with around 84% of them counted one time only. 3% to 4% of the sample is in the top ten clones. Sample: peripheral blood, taken from a patient treated with radiotherapy plus ipilimumab. The receptors come from a human donor with non-small cell lung cancer that progressed on radiotherapy plus ipilimumab. Some clones in this sample may be carry-over from other donors' samples.

This chain uses TRBV27 with TRBJ2-7; D remains unclear. Trimming pared 2 bases from V and 5 bases from J, leaving 4 bases between. The germline CDR1 and CDR2 sequences are MNHEY and SMNVEV (reference sequence). The CDR3 runs 11 residues. The CDR3 coding sequence is TGTGCCAGCAGTTTAGGGGACGAGCAGTACTTC. It encodes CASSLGDEQYF.

CDR3 sequence: CSVGQGPLNEQFF. DNA for the CDR3: TGCAGCGTTGGACAGGGACCGCTCAATGAGCAGTTCTTC. The rearrangement uses TRBV29-1 and TRBJ2-1, with 7 bases identical to TRBD1. Germline trimming cut 4 bases from V and 6 bases from J; bases unmatched to any gene: 6. The germline CDR1 and CDR2 sequences are SQVTM and ANQGSEA. This CDR3 has 13 amino acids.

This clone came up once. The chain uses TRBV2 and TRBJ2-1; D gene uncertain. CDR1 and CDR2 (germline): SNHLY, FYNNEI. The germline V and J ends were trimmed by 3 bases and 8 bases, with 17 bases remaining between them. This CDR3 has 15 amino acids. The CDR3 here is CASSDYSSIQDEQFF. DNA for the CDR3: TGTGCCAGCAGTGACTACAGTTCGATCCAGGATGAGCAGTTCTTC.

The gene calls are TRBV6-1 and TRBJ2-7, with D hard to call. Germline V lookup: CDR1 MNHNS, CDR2 SASEGT. The CDR3 has 11 residues. V gave up 3 bases and J gave up 4 bases, with 4 bases separating them. The CDR3 bases are TGTGCCAGCAGTGAGAATTACGAGCAGTACTTC. Translation gives CASSENYEQYF.

Comment on this clone: This CDR3 is also generated by other DNA sequences in the sample. The DNA for the CDR3 is TGTGCCAGCAGCTCAGACAGGGACTATAATTCACCCCTCCACTTT. This codes for CASSSDRDYNSPLHF. V gene TRBV6-1 combines with J gene TRBJ1-6, with TRBD1 matching over 7 bases. J was trimmed by 3 bases and V by 6 bases; bases with no gene match: 5. Germline assignment: CDR1 MNHNS and CDR2 SASEGT. The CDR3 is 15 amino acids.

As concerns this clone: The junction and the germline gene differ at one end; a read error may be behind it. This chain links TRBV19 with TRBJ1-6, with 7 bases that match TRBD1. Germline V gives CDR1 LNHDA, CDR2 SQIVND (reference sequence). The CDR3 is 15 residues long. CDR3 in amino acids: CASSIGLQGGPPRHF. Written as DNA, the CDR3 is TGTGCCAGTAGTATAGGATTGCAGGGGGGGCCACCCCGCCACTTT. Using reference TRBV19 and TRBJ1-6 for the parts outside the CDR3, the full variable domain is DGGITQSPKYLFRKEGQNVTLSCEQNLNHDAMYWYRQDPGQGLRLIYYSQIVNDFQKGDIAEGYSVSREKKESFPLTVTSAQKNPTAFYLCASSIGLQGGPPRHFGNGTRLTVT.

This chain connects TRBV28 to TRBJ1-1, with D perhaps matching TRBD1 (5 bases). V was clipped by 4 bases and J by 11 bases, with 20 bases between them. The CDR3 contains 14 residues. In germline, CDR1 is MDHEN, CDR2 SYDVKM. The CDR3 reads CASSSITLRVYAFF. The CDR3 DNA is TGTGCCAGCAGTTCAATAACTCTCAGGGTCTACGCTTTCTTT.

DNA for the CDR3: TGCGCCAGCAGCCAAGGGGGGGGCGCATGGAGGGCCGGGGAGCTGTTTTTT. Amino acid sequence: CASSQGGGAWRAGELFF. The rearrangement uses TRBV4-3 and TRBJ2-2; a possible D gene is TRBD2 (7 bases). Germline-derived CDR1 and CDR2 are LGHNA and YSLEER. The CDR3 runs 17 residues. Trimming removed 1 base at V and 6 bases at J, with 18 bases between.

The chain couples TRBV9 to TRBJ2-7, with 9 bases matching TRBD2. CDR1 and CDR2 from the germline V gene are SGDLS and YYNGEE. CDR3 length equals 16 residues. V lost 0 bases to trimming and J lost 3 bases; unmatched junction nucleotides: 7. CDR3 nucleotide sequence: TGTGCCAGCAGCGTAGGGAGTAGCGGGGGTCTCTACGAGCAGTACTTC. This codes for CASSVGSSGGLYEQYF.

As concerns this clone: Within the sample, other DNA sequences also encode this same CDR3. V gene TRBV9 combines with J gene TRBJ2-2; D gene ambiguous. V was pared by 3 bases and J by 2 bases, with 14 bases between. CDR1 SGDLS and CDR2 YYNGEE come from the germline V gene. This CDR3 spans 16 amino acids. The CDR3 protein is CASSARGDGNTGELFF. For the CDR3, the DNA is TGTGCCAGCAGCGCGAGAGGAGACGGTAACACCGGGGAGCTGTTTTTT.

In this sample, this clone turned up a few times. The genes are TRBV7-2 and TRBJ1-2, with TRBD1 matching 8 bases. V gave up 0 bases and J gave up 3 bases; unmatched junction bases: 3. The CDR3 has 15 residues. Germline-derived CDR1 and CDR2 are SGHTA and FQGNSA. The CDR3 nucleotides are TGTGCCAGCAGCTTAGCTGGGACAGGTGACTATGGCTACACCTTC. This gives the protein CASSLAGTGDYGYTF.

Notes on this clone: The sample holds other DNA sequences that translate to the same CDR3. V gene TRBV6-5 combines with J gene TRBJ1-1, with D perhaps matching TRBD1 (5 bases). Germline values: CDR1 MNHEY, CDR2 SVGAGI. This CDR3 is 13 amino acids long. Trimming shortened V by 2 bases and J by 6 bases, and 10 bases separated the two germline ends. The CDR3 spells CASSYGTGAEAFF. CDR3 DNA sequence: TGTGCCAGCAGTTACGGGACGGGGGCTGAAGCTTTCTTT.

V is TRBV14 and J is TRBJ1-2, with D maybe TRBD1 (5 bases). Per germline, CDR1 SGHDN and CDR2 FVKESK. The CDR3 sequence is 14 residues long. V was trimmed by 0 bases and J by 4 bases, leaving 9 bases between them. Here the CDR3 reads CASSQDRALYGYTF. DNA for the CDR3: TGTGCCAGCAGCCAAGACAGGGCTCTCTATGGCTACACCTTC.

V usage is TRBV4-3 and J usage is TRBJ2-7; TRBD1 is a possible D gene (5 bases). This CDR3 has 15 residues. Germline CDR1 reads LGHNA; CDR2 reads YSLEER. Trimming stripped 5 bases from V and 3 bases from J, with 17 bases between. The CDR3 DNA reads TGCGCCAGCAGCACCGATAGAGACAGTTACTACGAGCAGTACTTC. Translating gives CASSTDRDSYYEQYF.

The chain joins TRBV5-1 to TRBJ2-3, with D unclear. V lost 6 bases and J 0 bases, leaving 11 bases between the germline ends. The CDR3 sequence is 14 residues long. CDR1 is SGHRS, CDR2 YFSETQ, per germline. CDR3 sequence (DNA): TGCGCCAGCAAAGGCTATCTAAGCACAGATACGCAGTATTTT. It translates to CASKGYLSTDTQYF.

J is TRBJ2-7 and V is TRBV28; possibly TRBD2 for D (7 bases). V lost 3 bases to trimming and J lost 0 bases, with 12 bases between them. The CDR3 covers 15 residues. The V gene's germline CDR1 is MDHEN and CDR2 SYDVKM. The CDR3 nucleotides read TGTGCCAGCAGTTTTGGGGGGGCCTACTCCTACGAGCAGTACTTC. It specifies CASSFGGAYSYEQYF.

The chain links TRBV7-9 to TRBJ2-1; D gene uncertain. Trimming took 4 bases from V and 6 from J, leaving 10 bases between them. Germline V gene sequence: CDR1 SEHNR, CDR2 FQNEAQ (reference sequence). The CDR3 loop spans 13 amino acids. In nucleotides, the CDR3 is TGTGCCAGCAGCTCGAGCAGTGTCAATGAGCAGTTCTTC. Translating gives CASSSSSVNEQFF.

The chain is built from TRBV6-6 and TRBJ1-3; the match to TRBD1 covers 7 bases. The CDR3 length is 14 residues. The V and J ends lost 4 bases and 2 bases, in that order; junction bases with no gene match: 2. The germline V gene encodes CDR1 MNHNY and CDR2 SVGAGI (reference sequence). CDR3 nucleotide sequence: TGTGCCAGCAGTTCGGGACAGACTGGAAACACCATATATTTT. Translated, it gives CASSSGQTGNTIYF.

V and J are TRBV5-8 and TRBJ1-5; 8 bases line up with TRBD1. The V gene end was trimmed by 2 bases and the J gene end by 1 base; junction bases not matched to a gene: 8. CDR3 length: 17 residues. Germline V gene data show CDR1 as SGHTS and CDR2 as YDEGEE. The CDR3 DNA sequence: TGTGCCAGCAGCTTAGGACAGGGCAGCTTAAGCAATCAGCCCCAGCATTTT. Protein sequence: CASSLGQGSLSNQPQHF.

This clone was counted once. CDR3 residues: CASSVGTSLSVETQYF. The CDR3 DNA reads as TGTGCCAGCAGCGTAGGAACTAGTTTGAGTGTAGAGACCCAGTACTTC. The chain uses TRBV9 and TRBJ2-5; maybe TRBD2 (5 bases). Deletions cut 0 bases from V and 4 bases from J, with 16 bases between. Per the germline V gene, CDR1 is SGDLS and CDR2 is YYNGEE. This CDR3 has 16 residues. Looking up the rest from reference TRBV9 and TRBJ2-5 gives the full variable domain: DSGVTQTPKHLITATGQRVTLRCSPRSGDLSVYWYQQSLDQGLQFLIQYYNGEERAKGNILERFSAQQFPDLHSELNLSSLELGDSALYFCASSVGTSLSVETQYFGPGTRLLVL.

The chain recombines TRBV18 with TRBJ2-3, with 13 nucleotides matching TRBD2. V lost 3 bases, J lost 8 bases, and 2 bases stayed unmatched. CDR1 and CDR2 (germline): KGHSH, LQKENI. CDR3 size: 14 residues. CDR3 loop: CASSPRLAGGTQYF. CDR3 nucleotides: TGTGCCAGCTCACCCCGACTAGCGGGGGGTACGCAGTATTTT. Full variable domain (remainder filled in from reference TRBV18 and TRBJ2-3): NAGVMQNPRHLVRRRGQEARLRCSPMKGHSHVYWYRQLPEEGLKFMVYLQKENIIDESGMPKERFSAEFPKEGPSILRIQQVVRGDSAAYFCASSPRLAGGTQYFGPGTRLTVL.

The V and J genes are TRBV11-2 and TRBJ1-2; tentative D call: TRBD1 (6 bases). Trimming took off 0 bases at V and 13 bases at J, with 15 bases between the two ends. The germline CDR1 and CDR2 sequences are SGHAT and FQNNGV. CDR3 length: 13 residues. The CDR3 sequence is CASSLELTGHSTF. The CDR3, as DNA: TGTGCCAGCAGCTTAGAGTTGACAGGCCACTCCACCTTC.

The rearrangement joins TRBV2 to TRBJ1-4; the D is unclear. Trimming stripped 6 bases from V and 6 bases from J, with 8 bases between. The V gene's germline CDR1 is SNHLY and CDR2 FYNNEI. This CDR3 comprises 12 residues. The CDR3 bases are TGTGCCAGCAGGGCAGAAGATGAAAAACTGTTTTTT. It specifies CASRAEDEKLFF.

V usage is TRBV4-3 and J usage is TRBJ1-2; maybe TRBD1 (6 bases). Germline CDR1 is LGHNA and CDR2 is YSLEER. CDR3 length equals 16 residues. The V and J ends lost 0 bases and 6 bases respectively, with 17 bases between them. Here the CDR3 DNA reads TGCGCCAGCAGCCAAGACCCGGGGGGCGCGTATAATGGCTACACCTTC. This codes for CASSQDPGGAYNGYTF.

As concerns this clone: The sample contains more than one DNA sequence encoding this CDR3. The gene calls are TRBV29-1 and TRBJ2-7; 10 bases agree with TRBD2. Trimming removed 6 bases from V and 0 bases from J; junction bases left unmatched: 11. CDR1 is SQVTM and CDR2 is ANQGSEA in the germline V gene. CDR3 size: 16 residues. The CDR3: CSVGGAGGLSSYEQYF. In DNA form, the CDR3 reads TGCAGCGTGGGGGGAGCGGGGGGGCTGAGCTCCTACGAGCAGTACTTC.

There are a few counts of this clone. The chain employs TRBV7-8 and TRBJ1-1; perhaps TRBD1 as D (5 bases). Germline-derived CDR1 and CDR2 are SGHVS and FQNEAQ. The length of the CDR3 is 17 residues. The ends were cut back, 4 bases at V and 1 base at J, with 19 bases in the middle. In nucleotides, the CDR3 is TGTGCCAGCAGCTCAGGAACACCAAGGCAGGGGAACACTGAAGCTTTCTTT. Translation: CASSSGTPRQGNTEAFF.

The CDR3 bases are TGCAGTGCCAACAGGGTTACCGAGCAGTACTTC. This gives the protein CSANRVTEQYF. The chain uses TRBV20-1 and TRBJ2-7, with D maybe TRBD1 (6 bases). There are 11 residues in the CDR3. Germline lookup yields CDR1 DFQATT and CDR2 SNEGSKA (reference sequence). Trimming removed 6 bases at V and 6 bases at J, with 12 bases between.

The CDR3 loop is CASSTETGTRGGSGNTIYF. The DNA of the CDR3 is TGTGCCAGCAGCACCGAAACTGGGACCCGGGGGGGCTCTGGAAACACCATATATTTT. The chain links TRBV7-6 to TRBJ1-3, with a tentative D call TRBD1 (5 bases). This CDR3 is 19 amino acids long. Germline V gene lookup returns CDR1 SGHVS and CDR2 FNYEAQ. V shed 5 bases and J shed 0 bases, with 23 bases lying between them. The full variable domain, in which reference TRBV7-6 and TRBJ1-3 provide the parts outside the CDR3, is GAGVSQSPRYKVTKRGQDVALRCDPISGHVSLYWYRQALGQGPEFLTYFNYEAQQDKSGLPNDRFSAERPEGSISTLTIQRTEQRDSAMYRCASSTETGTRGGSGNTIYFGEGSWLTVV.

The chain joins TRBV7-9 to TRBJ2-6; tentatively, D is TRBD1 (6 bases). Germline lookup yields CDR1 SEHNR and CDR2 FQNEAQ (reference sequence). The ends were cut back, 3 bases at V and 0 bases at J, with 12 bases in the middle. The CDR3 contains 17 residues. The CDR3 DNA sequence: TGTGCCAGCAGCTTCTACGGGACAAGCTCTGGGGCCAACGTCCTGACTTTC. Amino acid sequence: CASSFYGTSSGANVLTF.

This clone was seen once. This chain uses TRBV14 with TRBJ1-1; perhaps TRBD1 as D (5 bases). Germline lookup yields CDR1 SGHDN and CDR2 FVKESK. CDR3 length: 13 amino acids. The V gene lost 4 bases and the J gene lost 4 bases, with 10 bases spanning the gap. The CDR3 DNA reads TGTGCCAGCAGCCTGTGGGGGGGCACTGAAGCTTTCTTT. Translated, it gives CASSLWGGTEAFF.

The chain recombines TRBV5-4 with TRBJ2-5; D unresolved. The length of the CDR3 is 13 residues. V was cut by 4 bases and J by 2 bases, with 9 bases left in between. Germline CDR1 and CDR2: SGHNT and YYREEE (reference sequence). The CDR3 nucleotides read TGTGCCAGCAGCCTGGACCTACAAGAGACCCAGTACTTC. Protein sequence: CASSLDLQETQYF.

Here the CDR3 reads CASSEALAGGGEQYF. The CDR3 coding sequence is TGTGCCAGCAGTGAAGCGCTAGCGGGGGGTGGCGAGCAGTACTTC. V and J are TRBV6-1 and TRBJ2-5; 11 nucleotides match TRBD2. The J call may be incorrect, as the DNA end agrees better with TRBJ2-7. The CDR3 covers 15 residues. Per germline, CDR1 MNHNS and CDR2 SASEGT.